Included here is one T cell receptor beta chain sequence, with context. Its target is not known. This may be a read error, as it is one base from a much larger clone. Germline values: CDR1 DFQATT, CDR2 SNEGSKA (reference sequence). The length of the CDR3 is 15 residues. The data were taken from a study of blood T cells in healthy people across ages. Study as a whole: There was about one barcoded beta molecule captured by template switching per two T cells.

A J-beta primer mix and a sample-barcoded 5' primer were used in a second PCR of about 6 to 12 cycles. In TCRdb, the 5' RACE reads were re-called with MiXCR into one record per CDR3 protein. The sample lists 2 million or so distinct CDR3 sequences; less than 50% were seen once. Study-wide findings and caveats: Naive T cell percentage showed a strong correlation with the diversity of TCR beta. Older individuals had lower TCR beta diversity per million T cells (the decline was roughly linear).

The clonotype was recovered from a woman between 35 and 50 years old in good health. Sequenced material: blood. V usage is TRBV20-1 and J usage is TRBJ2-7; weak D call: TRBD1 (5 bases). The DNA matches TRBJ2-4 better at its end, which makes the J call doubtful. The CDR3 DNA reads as TGCAGTGCTAGAGACAGGGCTAATCCCAAAAGCATTCAGTACTTC. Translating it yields CSARDRANPKSIQYF.